These T cell receptor beta chains were read from a single sample in a study of cytomegalovirus exposure and HLA in healthy donors. Libraries were prepared by immunoSEQ multiplex PCR; TCRdb keeps only in-frame clonotypes and omits some of them. The data show 110,000 to 150,000 clones, approximately 70% seen once. Sequenced sample: PBMCs. Source of these receptors: a woman between 55 and 75 years old in good health and CMV-seropositive. Both conserved end residues are part of each CDR3. A D gene is named only where the DNA matches it firmly. Clone size is shown for a subset of rows, as once, few, many or a class of expanded clone.

cdr3_nt: TGCGCCAGCAGCTTGGAGTTTAGCGGGAATGAGCAGTTCTTC
cdr3_aa: CASSLEFSGNEQFF
clone_size: -
d_call: TRBD2
j_call: TRBJ2-1
v_call: TRBV5-1

cdr3_nt: TGTGCCAGCAGCTTGTCGGGGGGCGAGGACATTCAGTACTTC
cdr3_aa: CASSLSGGEDIQYF
clone_size: -
d_call: -
j_call: TRBJ2-4
v_call: TRBV5-6

cdr3_nt: TGTGCCAGCAGGGATAGCGGGAGGGGGACAGATACGCAGTATTTT
cdr3_aa: CASRDSGRGTDTQYF
clone_size: once
d_call: TRBD2
j_call: TRBJ2-3
v_call: TRBV6-6

cdr3_nt: TGTGCCAGCACCCCCCCGGGGGGGGAGACCCAGTACTTC
cdr3_aa: CASTPPGGETQYF
clone_size: -
d_call: TRBD2
j_call: TRBJ2-5
v_call: TRBV6-6

cdr3_nt: TGTGCCAGTAGTTCCGCACAGGGGGCGAGGGTAATGAACACTGAAGCTTTCTTT
cdr3_aa: CASSSAQGARVMNTEAFF
clone_size: few
d_call: TRBD1
j_call: TRBJ1-1
v_call: TRBV19

cdr3_nt: TGTGCCAGCAGTGACTATACCTACGAGCAGTACTTC
cdr3_aa: CASSDYTYEQYF
clone_size: -
d_call: -
j_call: TRBJ2-7
v_call: TRBV2

cdr3_nt: TGTGCCAGCAGCTTAGTCGTATCGCAGGGGGATGGCTACACCTTC
cdr3_aa: CASSLVVSQGDGYTF
clone_size: once
d_call: TRBD1
j_call: TRBJ1-2
v_call: TRBV7-2

cdr3_nt: TGTGCCAGCAGTGAAATGGGGCAGACTAGCAATCAGCCCCAGCATTTT
cdr3_aa: CASSEMGQTSNQPQHF
clone_size: -
d_call: -
j_call: TRBJ1-5
v_call: TRBV6-1

cdr3_nt: TGTGCCAGCAGCTTATTAAGTAGCGGGAGGACCATCGGTGAGCAGTTCTTC
cdr3_aa: CASSLLSSGRTIGEQFF
clone_size: -
d_call: TRBD2
j_call: TRBJ2-1
v_call: TRBV7-8

cdr3_nt: TGTGCCAGCATCGATAGCCGGGACAGGGGGACCGGTGGCTACACCTTC
cdr3_aa: CASIDSRDRGTGGYTF
clone_size: -
d_call: TRBD1
j_call: TRBJ1-2
v_call: TRBV28

cdr3_nt: TGTGCCAGCAGTTTCCTCGGGACTAGCGGGAAGTTTCTGCAGTATTTT
cdr3_aa: CASSFLGTSGKFLQYF
clone_size: -
d_call: TRBD2
j_call: TRBJ2-3
v_call: TRBV28

cdr3_nt: TGTGCCAGTAGTATAGTGGGCAGGGGTTCTATGAACACTGAAGCTTTCTTT
cdr3_aa: CASSIVGRGSMNTEAFF
clone_size: -
d_call: -
j_call: TRBJ1-1
v_call: TRBV19

cdr3_nt: TGTGCCAGCAGCGGGGGACAGACTGGAAACACCATATATTTT
cdr3_aa: CASSGGQTGNTIYF
clone_size: -
d_call: TRBD1
j_call: TRBJ1-3
v_call: TRBV7-9

cdr3_nt: TGTGCCTGGAGTCCAGGGGGCACTGAAGCTTTCTTT
cdr3_aa: CAWSPGGTEAFF
clone_size: -
d_call: TRBD1
j_call: TRBJ1-1
v_call: TRBV30

cdr3_nt: TGTGCCAGCAGCTCCACAACGAACTATGGCTACACCTTC
cdr3_aa: CASSSTTNYGYTF
clone_size: -
d_call: -
j_call: TRBJ1-2
v_call: TRBV7-9

cdr3_nt: TGCGCCAGCAGCCACACACAGATGAACACTGAAGCTTTCTTT
cdr3_aa: CASSHTQMNTEAFF
clone_size: -
d_call: -
j_call: TRBJ1-1
v_call: TRBV4-1

cdr3_nt: TGCGCCAGCAGCCAGGAGGGACAGCCGGGTCAGCCCCAGCATTTT
cdr3_aa: CASSQEGQPGQPQHF
clone_size: -
d_call: TRBD1
j_call: TRBJ1-5
v_call: TRBV4-1

cdr3_nt: TGTGCCAGCAGCACGGACACCTACTATGGCTACACCTTC
cdr3_aa: CASSTDTYYGYTF
clone_size: -
d_call: -
j_call: TRBJ1-2
v_call: TRBV9

cdr3_nt: TGCAGCGTTGAAGATCGGCGGGAGACCTCCTACGAGCAGTACTTC
cdr3_aa: CSVEDRRETSYEQYF
clone_size: -
d_call: TRBD2
j_call: TRBJ2-7
v_call: TRBV29-1

cdr3_nt: TGTGCCAGCAGCTTATATAGCAATCAGCCCCAGCATTTT
cdr3_aa: CASSLYSNQPQHF
clone_size: few
d_call: -
j_call: TRBJ1-5
v_call: TRBV5-6

cdr3_nt: TGTGCCAGCAGCCAAGATTTGTCGGGGAGGGCCATAAAGAATGAGCAGTTCTTC
cdr3_aa: CASSQDLSGRAIKNEQFF
clone_size: -
d_call: TRBD2
j_call: TRBJ2-1
v_call: TRBV4-2

cdr3_nt: TGTGCCAGCCGGCTTGACGGGAAAAACATTCAGTACTTC
cdr3_aa: CASRLDGKNIQYF
clone_size: -
d_call: -
j_call: TRBJ2-4
v_call: TRBV6-5

cdr3_nt: TGTGCCAGCAGCCCCGGGACTACAACCGGGGAGCTGTTTTTT
cdr3_aa: CASSPGTTTGELFF
clone_size: -
d_call: TRBD2
j_call: TRBJ2-2
v_call: TRBV7-7

cdr3_nt: TGCGCCAGCAGCTTTTCCCGCGTGACCGGGGAGCTGTTTTTT
cdr3_aa: CASSFSRVTGELFF
clone_size: -
d_call: -
j_call: TRBJ2-2
v_call: TRBV5-1

cdr3_nt: TGTGCCAGCAATCTAATTAAAGGGGATGGCTACACCTTC
cdr3_aa: CASNLIKGDGYTF
clone_size: -
d_call: -
j_call: TRBJ1-2
v_call: TRBV28

cdr3_nt: TGTGCCAGCAGCCATGCGGGGGTAAGCAATCAGCCCCAGCATTTT
cdr3_aa: CASSHAGVSNQPQHF
clone_size: -
d_call: -
j_call: TRBJ1-5
v_call: TRBV4-2